The subject of this entry is one T cell receptor beta chain. Its antigen is as yet unknown. The length of the CDR3 is 14 residues. V shed 2 bases and J shed 7 bases, with 14 bases lying between them. The germline CDR1 and CDR2 sequences are SGHDN and FVKESK. The PCR had 60 Vbeta and 13 Jbeta primers. The method was immunoSEQ multiplex PCR; TCRdb's version includes in-frame clones alone and lacks a portion of them. Here the sample table reports 100,000 to 150,000 clones. The sample comes from a study of cytomegalovirus exposure and HLA in healthy donors. Study results and caveats: V segments that were indistinguishable, TRBV6-2 and TRBV6-3 among them, were omitted from analysis.

Material: PBMCs. This chain uses TRBV14 with TRBJ1-2; D uncertain. This clonotype was obtained from a man aged 40-55 years in good health and CMV-seronegative. CDR3: CASSQTSFRGGYTF. In nucleotides, the CDR3 is TGTGCCAGCAGCCAAACTTCCTTCCGTGGTGGCTACACCTTC.